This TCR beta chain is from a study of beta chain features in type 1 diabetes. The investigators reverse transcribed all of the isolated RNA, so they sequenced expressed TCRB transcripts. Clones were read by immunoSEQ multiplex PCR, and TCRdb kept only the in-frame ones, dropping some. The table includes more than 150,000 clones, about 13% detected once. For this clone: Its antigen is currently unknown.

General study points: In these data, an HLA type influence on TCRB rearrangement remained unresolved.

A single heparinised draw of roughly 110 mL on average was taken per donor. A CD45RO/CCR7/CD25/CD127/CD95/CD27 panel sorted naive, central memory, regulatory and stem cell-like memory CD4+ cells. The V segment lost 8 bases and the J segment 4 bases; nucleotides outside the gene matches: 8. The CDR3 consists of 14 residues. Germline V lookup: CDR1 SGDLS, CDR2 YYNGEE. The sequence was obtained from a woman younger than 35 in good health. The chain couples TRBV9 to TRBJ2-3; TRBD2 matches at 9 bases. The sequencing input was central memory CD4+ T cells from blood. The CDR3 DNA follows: TGTGCCAGTGGGACTAGCTGGGAAGCAGATACGCAGTATTTT. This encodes CASGTSWEADTQYF.